This T cell receptor beta chain was profiled in a study of T cells in Graves' hyperthyroidism and ophthalmopathy. Background on the study: Prior to any treatment, at the point of initial diagnosis, peripheral blood was collected.

Template material for amplifying TCR beta CDR3 regions consisted of RNA transcripts. Researchers ran a first-round RT-PCR on the TCR CDR3 using the HTBI primer set. Each CDR3 protein gets one entry after TCRdb re-called the multiplex PCR reads with MiXCR. Counted here are approximately 370,000 distinct CDR3 sequences, 15% to 20% occurring once; the ten biggest clones make up roughly 35%. A remark on this clonotype: Its antigen is not known.

The PBMCs were sourced from fresh peripheral blood (around 9.9 ml). Study results and limitations: Ophthalmopathy could be told apart from stable hyperthyroidism with a 13 V-J model.

V was shortened by 7 bases and J by 1 base, with 10 bases between the two germline ends. Germline V gene data show CDR1 as SEHNR and CDR2 as FQNEAQ (reference sequence). CDR3 size: 13 residues. The sequencing sample was made of blood. This sequence was found in a woman aged 25 to 45 with Graves' hyperthyroidism that later progressed to Graves' ophthalmopathy. V and J are TRBV7-9 and TRBJ1-1; unclear D gene. The CDR3 bases are TGTGCCAGCAACGCGCAGCCGAACACTGAAGCTTTCTTT. Its protein is CASNAQPNTEAFF.